This T cell receptor beta chain came from a study of cytomegalovirus exposure and HLA in healthy donors. In the study overall: Early released data comprised about 85 million unique TCRs from HLA-typed donors.

CDR1 is SGHNT and CDR2 is YYREEE in the germline V gene (reference sequence). Trimming took 3 bases from V and 5 from J; bases not matched to a gene: 7. The CDR3 is 16 amino acids. PCR employed 60 Vbeta and 13 Jbeta primers. Measured with immunoSEQ multiplex PCR; TCRdb has only the in-frame clones, and not every one. The sample lists around 150,000 clones, around 60% occurring once. The TCR sequence derives from a woman aged 55-69 years in good health and CMV-seropositive. The sequenced material came from PBMCs. V and J are TRBV5-4 and TRBJ2-2; 10 bases align to TRBD1. CDR3 in amino acids: CASSSAGTGDTGELFF. Here the CDR3 DNA reads TGTGCCAGCAGCTCGGCCGGGACAGGGGATACCGGGGAGCTGTTTTTT.